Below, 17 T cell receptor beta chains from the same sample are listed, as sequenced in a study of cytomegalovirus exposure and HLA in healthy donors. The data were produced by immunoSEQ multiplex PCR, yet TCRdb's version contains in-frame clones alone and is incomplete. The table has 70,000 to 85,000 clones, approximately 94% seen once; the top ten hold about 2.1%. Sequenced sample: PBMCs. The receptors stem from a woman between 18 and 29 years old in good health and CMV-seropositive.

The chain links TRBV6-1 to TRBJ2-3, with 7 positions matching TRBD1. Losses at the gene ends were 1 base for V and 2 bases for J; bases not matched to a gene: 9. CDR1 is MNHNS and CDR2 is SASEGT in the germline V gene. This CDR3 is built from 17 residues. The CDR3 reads CASSEDARDRYTDTQYF. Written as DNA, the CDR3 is TGTGCCAGCAGTGAAGATGCCCGGGACAGATACACAGATACGCAGTATTTT.

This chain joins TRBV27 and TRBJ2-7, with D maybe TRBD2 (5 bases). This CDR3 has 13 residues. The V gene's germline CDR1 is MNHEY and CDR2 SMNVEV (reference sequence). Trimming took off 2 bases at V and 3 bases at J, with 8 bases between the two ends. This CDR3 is CASSLGGLYEQYF. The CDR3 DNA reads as TGTGCCAGCAGTTTAGGAGGACTCTACGAGCAGTACTTC.

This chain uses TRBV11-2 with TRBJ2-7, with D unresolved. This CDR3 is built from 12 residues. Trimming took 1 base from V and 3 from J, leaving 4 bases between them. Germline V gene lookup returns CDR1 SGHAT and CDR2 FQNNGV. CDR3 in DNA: TGTGCCAGCAGCTTAGCACTCTACGAGCAGTACTTC. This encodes CASSLALYEQYF.

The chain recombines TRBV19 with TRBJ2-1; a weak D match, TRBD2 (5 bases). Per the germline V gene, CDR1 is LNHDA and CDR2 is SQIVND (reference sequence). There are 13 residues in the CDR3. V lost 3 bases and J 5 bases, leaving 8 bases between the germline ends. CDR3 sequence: CASSMMRDNEQFF. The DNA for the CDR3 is TGTGCCAGTAGTATGATGAGGGACAATGAGCAGTTCTTC.

As DNA, the CDR3 is TGTGCCTGGAGGGTAGCGGGAGAGATAAACATTCAGTACTTC. Residues: CAWRVAGEINIQYF. The chain links TRBV30 to TRBJ2-4; 9 bases match TRBD2. The CDR3 runs 14 residues. V lost 3 bases to trimming and J lost 6 bases; unmatched junction nucleotides: 6. The germline CDR1 and CDR2 sequences are GTSNPN and SVGIG (reference sequence). The full variable domain, with the rest looked up from reference TRBV30 and TRBJ2-4, is SQTIHQWPATLVQPVGSPLSLECTVEGTSNPNLYWYRQAAGRGLQLLFYSVGIGQISSEVPQNLSASRPQDRQFILSSKKLLLSDSGFYLCAWRVAGEINIQYFGAGTRLSVL.

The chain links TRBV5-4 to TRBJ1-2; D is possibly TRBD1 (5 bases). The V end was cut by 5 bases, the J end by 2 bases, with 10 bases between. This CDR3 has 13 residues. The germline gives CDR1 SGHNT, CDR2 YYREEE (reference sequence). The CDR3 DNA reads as TGTGCCAGCAGTCCGACAGAGAACTATGGCTACACCTTC. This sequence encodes CASSPTENYGYTF.

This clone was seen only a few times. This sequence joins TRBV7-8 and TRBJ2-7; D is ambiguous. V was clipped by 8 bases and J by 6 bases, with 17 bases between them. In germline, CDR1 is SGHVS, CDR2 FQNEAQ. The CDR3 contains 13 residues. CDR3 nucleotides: TGTGCCAGCTCTCCCCCGGCTCAGGTCGAGCAGTACTTC. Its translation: CASSPPAQVEQYF.

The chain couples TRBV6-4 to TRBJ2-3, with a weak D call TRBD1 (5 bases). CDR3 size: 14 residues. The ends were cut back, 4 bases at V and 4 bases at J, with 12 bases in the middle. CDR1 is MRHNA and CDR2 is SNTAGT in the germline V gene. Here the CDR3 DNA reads TGTGCCAGCAGTGTAGAACAAGGGGCAGATACGCAGTATTTT. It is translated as CASSVEQGADTQYF.

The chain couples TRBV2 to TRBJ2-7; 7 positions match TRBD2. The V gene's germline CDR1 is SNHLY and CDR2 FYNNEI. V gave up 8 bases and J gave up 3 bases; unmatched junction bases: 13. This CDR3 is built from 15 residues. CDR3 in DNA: TGTGCCAGCCAGAGCGGGGACTATTCCAACTACGAGCAGTACTTC. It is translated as CASQSGDYSNYEQYF.

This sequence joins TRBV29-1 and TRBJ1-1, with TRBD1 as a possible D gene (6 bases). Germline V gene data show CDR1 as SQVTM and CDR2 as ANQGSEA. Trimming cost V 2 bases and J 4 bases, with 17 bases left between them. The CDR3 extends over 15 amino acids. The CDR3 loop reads CSVEYRARLGTEAFF. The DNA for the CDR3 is TGCAGCGTTGAATACAGGGCGAGGTTGGGCACTGAAGCTTTCTTT. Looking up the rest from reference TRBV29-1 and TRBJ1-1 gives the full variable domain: SAVISQKPSRDICQRGTSLTIQCQVDSQVTMMFWYRQQPGQSLTLIATANQGSEATYESGFVIDKFPISRPNLTFSTLTVSNMSPEDSSIYLCSVEYRARLGTEAFFGQGTRLTVV.

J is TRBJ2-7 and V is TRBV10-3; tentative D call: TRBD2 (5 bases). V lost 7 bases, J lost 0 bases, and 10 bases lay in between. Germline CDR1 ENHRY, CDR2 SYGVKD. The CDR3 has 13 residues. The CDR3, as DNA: TGTGCCATCACCCCGGGGAACTCCTACGAGCAGTACTTC. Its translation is CAITPGNSYEQYF.

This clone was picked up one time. The CDR3 spells CASSYGRGREQYF. The CDR3 DNA reads as TGTGCCAGCAGCTACGGGAGAGGGCGCGAGCAGTACTTC. The genes are TRBV5-6 and TRBJ2-7; D may be TRBD2 (6 bases). This CDR3 region has 13 residues. The germline V and J ends were trimmed by 3 bases and 6 bases, with 13 bases remaining between them. The germline gives CDR1 SGHDT, CDR2 YYEEEE. The full variable domain, with the rest looked up from reference TRBV5-6 and TRBJ2-7, is DAGVTQSPTHLIKTRGQQVTLRCSPKSGHDTVSWYQQALGQGPQFIFQYYEEEERQRGNFPDRFSGHQFPNYSSELNVNALLLGDSALYLCASSYGRGREQYFGPGTRLTVT.

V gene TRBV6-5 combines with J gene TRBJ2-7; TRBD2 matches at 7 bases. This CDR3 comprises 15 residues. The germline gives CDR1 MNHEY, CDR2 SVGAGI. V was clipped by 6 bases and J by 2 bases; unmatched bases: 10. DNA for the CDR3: TGTGCCAGCAGCCCCTGGGGGGGGAGCCCCTACGAGCAGTACTTC. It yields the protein CASSPWGGSPYEQYF.

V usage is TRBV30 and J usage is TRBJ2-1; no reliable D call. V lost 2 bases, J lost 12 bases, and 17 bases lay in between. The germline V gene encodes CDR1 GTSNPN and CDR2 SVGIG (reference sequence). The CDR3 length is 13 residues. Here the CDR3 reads CAWSSIRVIGQFF. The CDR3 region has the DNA TGTGCCTGGAGTTCAATACGGGTAATTGGGCAGTTCTTC.

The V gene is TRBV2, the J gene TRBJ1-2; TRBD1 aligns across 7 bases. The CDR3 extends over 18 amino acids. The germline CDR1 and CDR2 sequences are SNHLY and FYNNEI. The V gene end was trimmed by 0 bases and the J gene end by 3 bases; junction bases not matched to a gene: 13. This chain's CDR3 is CASSEAGGRVSSYYGYTF. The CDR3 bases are TGTGCCAGCAGTGAAGCAGGGGGCAGGGTTAGCTCCTACTATGGCTACACCTTC.

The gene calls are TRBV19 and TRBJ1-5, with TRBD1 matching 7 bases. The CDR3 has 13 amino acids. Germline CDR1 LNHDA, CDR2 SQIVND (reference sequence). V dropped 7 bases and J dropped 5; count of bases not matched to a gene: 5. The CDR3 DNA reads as TGTGCCAGTACCCCAGGGGGACATCAGCCCCAGCATTTT. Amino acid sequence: CASTPGGHQPQHF.

The CDR3 DNA is TGTGCCAGCAGTAAACCGGGACAGGGCTTGGGCTACACCTTC. This translates into CASSKPGQGLGYTF. The gene calls are TRBV27 and TRBJ1-2; 9 positions match TRBD1. The CDR3 is made up of 14 amino acids. After removal of 5 bases from V and 8 bases from J, the junction contained 9 bases not matched to a gene. Germline loops: CDR1 MNHEY, CDR2 SMNVEV (reference sequence).